This TCR beta chain appears in the sequencing data of a study of blood T cells in healthy people across ages. General study findings and limits: Donor CMV status was unknown, possibly confounding expanded clonotype changes.

Every donor contributed around 10 milliliters of peripheral blood by blood draw. The authors ran a second PCR of 7 to 11 cycles using a sample-barcoded 5' primer and a J-beta primer mix. The yield of each sample was at least 3 million CDR3-containing paired-end reads. TCRdb used MiXCR to reprocess the 5' RACE reads, holding one entry per CDR3 protein. The sample contains approximately 800,000 distinct CDR3 sequences, 56% of which appear only once. As concerns this clonotype: The antigen is undetermined.

This CDR3 is 15 amino acids long. CDR1 is ENHRY, CDR2 SYGVKD, per germline. The receptor was derived from a man in his forties in good health. The sequenced material came from blood. V usage is TRBV10-3 and J usage is TRBJ2-7; D may be TRBD2 (5 bases). The DNA matches TRBJ2-5 better at its end, which makes the J call doubtful. CDR3 amino acids: CAISDSGNPAETQYF. CDR3 sequence (DNA): TGTGCCATCAGTGATTCCGGGAACCCTGCAGAGACCCAGTACTTC.